The 23 T cell receptor beta chains listed next were all sequenced from one sample in a study of neurological immune-mediated disorders. MiXCR was run by TCRdb on the 5' RACE reads, yielding one entry per CDR3 protein. The repertoire holds roughly 60,000 distinct CDR3 sequences, with roughly an eighth as singletons. The sample comprised PBMCs. The receptors were sampled from a man in his sixties in good health.

The table lists this clonotype with a few counts. J is TRBJ1-1 and V is TRBV12-3 or TRBV12-4; TRBD1 is a possible D gene (5 bases). The V gene lost 3 bases and the J gene lost 5 bases, with 10 bases spanning the gap. The CDR3 sequence is 13 residues long. The CDR3 DNA sequence: TGTGCCAGCAGTTTGACAGAATTTACTGAAGCTTTCTTT. Translated: CASSLTEFTEAFF.

The V and J genes are TRBV5-1 and TRBJ2-4; 8 bases match TRBD1. Germline values: CDR1 SGHRS, CDR2 YFSETQ. The CDR3 has 16 amino acids. J was trimmed by 15 bases and V by 7 bases; bases with no gene match: 24. The CDR3 DNA is TGCGCCAGCTGCACAGGACAGGGTTCCAGTCCCCGGGGGACGTACTTC. This translates into CASCTGQGSSPRGTYF. The full variable domain, rest sourced from reference TRBV5-1 and TRBJ2-4, is KAGVTQTPRYLIKTRGQQVTLSCSPISGHRSVSWYQQTPGQGLQFLFEYFSETQRNKGNFPGRFSGRQFSNSRSEMNVSTLELGDSALYLCASCTGQGSSPRGTYFGAGTRLSVL.

This clonotype was recorded at least ten times. The CDR3 region is CASSVSGQENNEQFF. The CDR3 DNA reads TGTGCCAGCAGCGTCTCGGGACAGGAGAACAATGAGCAGTTCTTC. V usage is TRBV9 and J usage is TRBJ2-1; TRBD1 aligns across 8 bases. J lost 5 bases, V lost 2 bases, and 6 bases had no gene match. In germline, CDR1 is SGDLS, CDR2 YYNGEE. The CDR3 totals 15 residues.

A few counts support this clonotype. The chain links TRBV20-1 to TRBJ1-1, with TRBD1 matching 8 bases. Germline-derived CDR1 and CDR2 are DFQATT and SNEGSKA (reference sequence). The CDR3 contains 12 residues. V gave up 4 bases and J gave up 4 bases; unmatched junction bases: 2. CDR3 in DNA: TGCAGTGCTAACAGGGGGAGCACTGAAGCTTTCTTT. Protein sequence: CSANRGSTEAFF.

This clonotype appeared a few times. This rearrangement joins TRBV4-2 to TRBJ2-1, with TRBD2 matching 9 bases. Germline V gene data show CDR1 as LGHNA and CDR2 as YNFKEQ. V shed 1 base and J 6 bases; nucleotides not matched to a gene: 7. The CDR3 consists of 16 residues. The DNA of the CDR3 is TGTGCCAGCAGCCAAGTTAAGAGCGGGGGGATCAATGAGCAGTTCTTC. Its protein is CASSQVKSGGINEQFF.

At least ten counts were recorded for this clonotype. The chain uses TRBV5-1 and TRBJ2-2; possibly TRBD1 or TRBD2 for D (5 bases each). Germline V gene lookup returns CDR1 SGHRS and CDR2 YFSETQ. The CDR3 runs 19 residues. V lost 3 bases to trimming and J lost 0 bases, with 21 bases between them. CDR3 amino acids: CASSSPRGQGTPNTGELFF. The DNA of the CDR3 is TGCGCCAGCAGCTCACCCCGCGGGCAGGGAACTCCGAACACCGGGGAGCTGTTTTTT.

This clonotype was counted at least ten times. This chain joins TRBV10-3 and TRBJ2-5; D possibly matches TRBD1 or TRBD2 (6 bases each). CDR3 size: 15 residues. The V end was cut by 0 bases, the J end by 2 bases, with 10 bases between. Germline CDR1 reads ENHRY; CDR2 reads SYGVKD. The CDR3 protein is CAISESGGLQETQYF. For the CDR3, the DNA is TGTGCCATCAGTGAGTCGGGGGGCTTGCAAGAGACCCAGTACTTC.

This clonotype was observed at least ten times. The chain links TRBV12-3 or TRBV12-4 to TRBJ2-3; 14 bases line up with TRBD2. The CDR3 is 15 residues long. V lost 7 bases, J lost 8 bases, and 8 bases stayed unmatched. CDR3 region: CASTYLGLAGATQYF. In nucleotides, the CDR3 is TGTGCCAGCACCTACCTGGGACTAGCGGGAGCTACGCAGTATTTT.

This clonotype has at least ten counts. The chain joins TRBV4-3 to TRBJ2-7; 9 nucleotides line up with TRBD2. Germline V lookup: CDR1 LGHNA, CDR2 YSLEER. Trimming at V came to 0 bases and at J to 2 bases, leaving 2 bases not matched to a gene. The CDR3 length is 15 residues. The chain's CDR3 is CASSQETSGPYEQYF. As DNA, the CDR3 is TGCGCCAGCAGCCAAGAGACTAGCGGTCCCTACGAGCAGTACTTC.

This clonotype was counted at least ten times. The chain links TRBV5-1 to TRBJ2-7; perhaps D is TRBD1 or TRBD2 (6 bases each). V was shortened by 4 bases and J by 3 bases, with 17 bases between the two germline ends. Per germline, CDR1 SGHRS and CDR2 YFSETQ. This CDR3 has 15 residues. CDR3 amino acids: CASSQQGLGGYEQYF. The CDR3 nucleotides are TGCGCCAGCAGCCAACAGGGACTGGGGGGCTACGAGCAGTACTTC.

In this sample, this clonotype turned up a few times. The chain links TRBV9 to TRBJ2-1; D might be TRBD2 (6 bases). This CDR3 has 13 residues. V was trimmed by 4 bases and J by 4 bases, leaving 9 bases between them. Germline values: CDR1 SGDLS, CDR2 YYNGEE. The CDR3 DNA is TGTGCCAGCAGCCCGCGGGGATACAATGAGCAGTTCTTC. Encoded protein: CASSPRGYNEQFF.

In this sample, this clonotype turned up many times. This chain connects TRBV4-3 to TRBJ1-2; D remains ambiguous. CDR3 length: 14 amino acids. V was trimmed by 0 bases and J by 1 base, leaving 6 bases between them. Germline loops: CDR1 LGHNA, CDR2 YSLEER. This chain's CDR3 is CASSQDRFNYGYTF. The CDR3 DNA reads TGCGCCAGCAGCCAAGACAGGTTTAACTATGGCTACACCTTC.

This clonotype showed up many times. The V and J genes are TRBV7-9 and TRBJ2-7; either TRBD1 or TRBD2 may supply D (5 bases each). The V end was cut by 5 bases, the J end by 2 bases, with 22 bases between. CDR1 and CDR2 from the germline V gene are SEHNR and FQNEAQ (reference sequence). The CDR3 totals 17 residues. CDR3 residues: CASSTIGESGSAYEQYF. The CDR3 bases are TGTGCCAGCAGCACGATAGGGGAGTCAGGGAGCGCCTACGAGCAGTACTTC.

This clonotype was observed many times. V is TRBV28 and J is TRBJ1-5, with D perhaps matching TRBD1 (6 bases). The germline V and J ends were trimmed by 3 bases and 9 bases, with 15 bases remaining between them. The CDR3 consists of 14 residues. CDR1 MDHEN and CDR2 SYDVKM come from the germline V gene. The CDR3 sequence is CASSLNRAPGPQHF. The CDR3 DNA reads TGTGCCAGCAGTTTGAACAGGGCCCCAGGGCCCCAGCATTTT.

This clonotype has ten or more counts. The chain is built from TRBV12-3 or TRBV12-4 and TRBJ1-2, with D perhaps TRBD1 (5 bases). The CDR3 totals 11 residues. V was shortened by 6 bases and J by 8 bases, with 10 bases between the two germline ends. The CDR3 region has the DNA TGTGCCAGCAGCCGGGGCAAGGGCTACACCTTC. Its translation: CASSRGKGYTF.

This clonotype was picked up many times. J is TRBJ1-2 and V is TRBV9; D not certain. Per germline, CDR1 SGDLS and CDR2 YYNGEE. This CDR3 has 14 residues. Trimming pared 4 bases from V and 3 bases from J, leaving 13 bases between. The CDR3 sequence: CASSIGLRDYGYTF. The CDR3 DNA is TGTGCCAGCAGCATAGGGCTCAGAGACTATGGCTACACCTTC. The full variable domain, its missing parts supplied by reference TRBV9 and TRBJ1-2, is DSGVTQTPKHLITATGQRVTLRCSPRSGDLSVYWYQQSLDQGLQFLIQYYNGEERAKGNILERFSAQQFPDLHSELNLSSLELGDSALYFCASSIGLRDYGYTFGSGTRLTVV.

Many counts were recorded for this clonotype. V is TRBV2 and J is TRBJ2-3; D gene ambiguous. Trimming pared 0 bases from V and 2 bases from J, leaving 6 bases between. The CDR3 is 14 amino acids. CDR1 SNHLY and CDR2 FYNNEI come from the germline V gene. CDR3 sequence reads: CASSEAEYTDTQYF. DNA for the CDR3: TGTGCCAGCAGTGAAGCGGAATACACAGATACGCAGTATTTT. The full variable domain, in which reference TRBV2 and TRBJ2-3 provide the parts outside the CDR3, is EPEVTQTPSHQVTQMGQEVILRCVPISNHLYFYWYRQILGQKVEFLVSFYNNEISEKSEIFDDQFSVERPDGSNFTLKIRSTKLEDSAMYFCASSEAEYTDTQYFGPGTRLTVL.

There are many counts of this clonotype. The CDR3 loop is CASSQDVDRGITDTQYF. The CDR3 DNA sequence: TGCGCCAGCAGCCAAGATGTCGACAGGGGGATCACAGATACGCAGTATTTT. The chain carries TRBV4-3 and TRBJ2-3, with TRBD1 matching over 9 bases. In germline, CDR1 is LGHNA, CDR2 YSLEER. The V gene end was trimmed by 0 bases and the J gene end by 2 bases; junction bases not matched to a gene: 6. The CDR3 extends over 17 amino acids.

This clonotype was picked up many times. This chain links TRBV7-2 with TRBJ2-6; D is perhaps TRBD1 (5 bases). Deletions cut 5 bases from V and 4 bases from J, with 15 bases between. Germline assignment: CDR1 SGHTA and CDR2 FQGNSA. This CDR3 comprises 16 residues. CDR3 nucleotides: TGTGCCAGCAGCCATGGACAAGGAACCGGGGCCAACGTCCTGACTTTC. Translating gives CASSHGQGTGANVLTF.

This clonotype was found many times. The chain joins TRBV9 to TRBJ2-1, with D perhaps given as TRBD1 or TRBD2 (7 bases each). V was cut by 3 bases and J by 0 bases, with 25 bases left in between. The germline gives CDR1 SGDLS, CDR2 YYNGEE. This CDR3 has 20 amino acids. The CDR3 is CASSASRGGTVYHSYNEQFF. CDR3 nucleotide sequence: TGTGCCAGCAGCGCCTCGAGGGGAGGGACAGTCTATCACTCCTACAATGAGCAGTTCTTC.

The table lists this clonotype with many counts. The chain recombines TRBV20-1 with TRBJ2-4; D is unresolved. Germline V lookup: CDR1 DFQATT, CDR2 SNEGSKA (reference sequence). CDR3 length: 12 residues. V lost 5 bases, J lost 14 bases, and 19 bases lay in between. CDR3 DNA sequence: TGCAGTGCTTCCCCTCAGCCTGTACGGGAGTACTTC. This codes for CSASPQPVREYF.

This clonotype was detected ten times or more. This chain links TRBV12-3 or TRBV12-4 with TRBJ2-5, with 10 bases lining up with TRBD1. The CDR3 length is 14 residues. The trim removed 6 bases at V and 5 bases at J, leaving 6 bases unmatched. CDR3 loop: CASSRDRGVETQYF. The CDR3 DNA is TGTGCCAGCAGCCGGGACAGGGGAGTGGAGACCCAGTACTTC.

This clonotype was observed many times. The chain employs TRBV15 and TRBJ2-7; weak D call: TRBD1 (6 bases). The germline V gene has CDR1 LNHNV and CDR2 YYDKDF (reference sequence). V was cut by 5 bases and J by 0 bases, with 14 bases left in between. The CDR3 is 15 amino acids. CDR3 protein: CATSETGSSSYEQYF. The CDR3 bases are TGTGCCACCAGCGAGACAGGCTCGTCCTCCTACGAGCAGTACTTC.